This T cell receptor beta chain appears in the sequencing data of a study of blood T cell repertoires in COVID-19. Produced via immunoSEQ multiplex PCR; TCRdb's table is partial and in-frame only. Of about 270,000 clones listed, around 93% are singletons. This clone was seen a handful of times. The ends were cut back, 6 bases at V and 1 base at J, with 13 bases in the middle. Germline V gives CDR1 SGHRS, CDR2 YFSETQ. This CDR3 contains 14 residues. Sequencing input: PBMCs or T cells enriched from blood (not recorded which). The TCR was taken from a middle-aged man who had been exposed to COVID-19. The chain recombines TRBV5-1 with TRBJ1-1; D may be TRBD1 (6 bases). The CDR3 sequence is CASNGGHSNTEAFF. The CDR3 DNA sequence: TGCGCCAGCAATGGGGGCCACTCGAACACTGAAGCTTTCTTT.